The 28 T cell receptor beta chains given below trace back to one sample, sequenced in a study of T cells in Graves' hyperthyroidism and ophthalmopathy. There were TCR beta CDR3 regions amplified from RNA transcripts. Carried out on the TCR CDR3, a first-round RT-PCR used the HTBI primer set. TCRdb re-analysed the multiplex PCR reads in MiXCR, keeping a single row per CDR3 protein. The table lists hundreds of thousands of distinct CDR3 sequences, about a sixth of them singletons. Material for sequencing was blood. Every receptor here comes from a woman aged 18-29 years with Graves' hyperthyroidism.

CDR3: CASSPPAVLGANVLTF. The CDR3 coding sequence is TGTGCCAGCAGCCCCCCGGCGGTACTGGGGGCCAACGTCCTGACTTTC. The chain couples TRBV7-2 to TRBJ2-6; D uncertain. This CDR3 contains 16 residues. V was cut by 5 bases and J by 4 bases, with 15 bases left in between. From germline, CDR1 is SGHTA and CDR2 FQGNSA.

This clonotype was observed many times. The chain links TRBV28 to TRBJ2-7; 7 bases are a match to TRBD2. CDR1 is MDHEN and CDR2 is SYDVKM in the germline V gene. Unmatched junction bases numbered 10, after V lost 7 bases and J lost 4 bases. This CDR3 is built from 14 residues. The CDR3 DNA reads TGTGCCAGCACGTGGGGCGGGAGCGGGTACGAGCAGTACTTC. Its translation is CASTWGGSGYEQYF. The full variable domain, with the rest looked up from reference TRBV28 and TRBJ2-7, is DVKVTQSSRYLVKRTGEKVFLECVQDMDHENMFWYRQDPGLGLRLIYFSYDVKMKEKGDIPEGYSVSREKKERFSLILESASTNQTSMYLCASTWGGSGYEQYFGPGTRLTVT.

This clonotype was seen more than once but under ten times. J is TRBJ1-4 and V is TRBV7-9, with D tentatively TRBD1 (5 bases). The ends were cut back, 3 bases at V and 2 bases at J, with 16 bases in the middle. This CDR3 contains 17 residues. CDR1 and CDR2 (germline): SEHNR, FQNEAQ (reference sequence). DNA for the CDR3: TGTGCCAGCAGCTTTATCACCGGGGACGCCACTAATGAAAAACTGTTTTTT. This gives the protein CASSFITGDATNEKLFF.

In its sample, this clonotype was seen many times. CDR3 loop: CASSQDPWGIGTEAFF. The CDR3 coding sequence is TGTGCCAGCAGCCAAGATCCATGGGGGATAGGAACTGAAGCTTTCTTT. The rearrangement uses TRBV4-2 and TRBJ1-1, with TRBD1 as a possible D gene (5 bases). V lost 0 bases to trimming and J lost 5 bases, with 16 bases between them. CDR3 length: 16 amino acids. CDR1 LGHNA and CDR2 YNFKEQ come from the germline V gene.

This clonotype was seen repeatedly, ten times or more. The chain has TRBV5-1 and TRBJ1-1, with D tentatively TRBD1 (5 bases). With 7 bases removed from V and 1 base from J, the gap between germline ends came to 20 bases. The CDR3 has 16 residues. Germline-derived CDR1 and CDR2 are SGHRS and YFSETQ. CDR3 in DNA: TGCGCCAGCGGGCTCCAAAGCGGGACGACGAACACTGAAGCTTTCTTT. This translates into CASGLQSGTTNTEAFF.

This sequence joins TRBV20-1 and TRBJ2-7; 7 positions match TRBD2. Germline loops: CDR1 DFQATT, CDR2 SNEGSKA (reference sequence). There are 14 residues in the CDR3. Germline trimming cut 4 bases from V and 4 bases from J; bases unmatched to any gene: 10. CDR3 DNA sequence: TGCAGTGCTACGAGCGGGGCGGGGGTTTACGAGCAGTACTTC. Amino acid sequence: CSATSGAGVYEQYF.

This clonotype was picked up many times. The chain has TRBV28 and TRBJ2-3; D possibly corresponds to TRBD2 (5 bases). There are 13 residues in the CDR3. V dropped 10 bases and J dropped 2 bases, with 13 bases sitting between them. Germline lookup yields CDR1 MDHEN and CDR2 SYDVKM. The CDR3 loop is CATLHGLTDTQYF. The CDR3 coding sequence is TGTGCCACCTTACACGGACTCACAGATACGCAGTATTTT. Using reference TRBV28 and TRBJ2-3 for the parts outside the CDR3, the full variable domain is DVKVTQSSRYLVKRTGEKVFLECVQDMDHENMFWYRQDPGLGLRLIYFSYDVKMKEKGDIPEGYSVSREKKERFSLILESASTNQTSMYLCATLHGLTDTQYFGPGTRLTVL.

This clonotype was seen more than once but under ten times. J is TRBJ2-3 and V is TRBV19; D uncertain. Trimming pared 6 bases from V and 2 bases from J, leaving 9 bases between. Germline loops: CDR1 LNHDA, CDR2 SQIVND (reference sequence). The CDR3 spans 13 residues. CDR3 sequence (DNA): TGTGCCAGTAGGGACGGACCCACAGATACGCAGTATTTT. This gives the protein CASRDGPTDTQYF.

This clonotype was observed at least ten times. V is TRBV7-6 and J is TRBJ2-1; possibly TRBD1 or TRBD2 for D (5 bases each). CDR3 size: 12 residues. Germline CDR1 SGHVS, CDR2 FNYEAQ. V was shortened by 1 base and J by 10 bases, with 8 bases between the two germline ends. The CDR3 DNA sequence: TGTGCCAGCAGCTTAGGATGGGGGGAGCAGTTCTTC. This encodes CASSLGWGEQFF. The whole variable domain, remainder taken from reference TRBV7-6 and TRBJ2-1, is GAGVSQSPRYKVTKRGQDVALRCDPISGHVSLYWYRQALGQGPEFLTYFNYEAQQDKSGLPNDRFSAERPEGSISTLTIQRTEQRDSAMYRCASSLGWGEQFFGPGTRLTVL.

Points on this clonotype: A read error may be the cause here, since a much bigger clone is one base away. The chain joins TRBV6-5 to TRBJ2-7, with D perhaps matching TRBD1 or TRBD2 (5 bases each). The CDR3 loop spans 13 amino acids. The V gene's germline CDR1 is MNHEY and CDR2 SVGAGI. The CDR3 coding sequence is TGCGCCAGCAGTGGTTCAGGGAGCTACGAGAAGTACTTC. Amino acid sequence: CASSGSGSYEKYF.

The rearrangement links TRBV19 to TRBJ2-3; TRBD2 agrees at 12 bases. The J segment lost 7 bases and the V segment lost 7 bases, leaving 9 bases of the junction unmatched. Germline values: CDR1 LNHDA, CDR2 SQIVND (reference sequence). The CDR3 contains 15 residues. The CDR3 loop is CASTLGTSGGNTQYF. For the CDR3, the DNA is TGTGCCAGTACCCTAGGTACTAGCGGGGGGAATACGCAGTATTTT.

To note about this clonotype: This may arise from a read error, as a much more abundant clone is one base away. The rearrangement joins TRBV6-1 to TRBJ2-2; 7 bases fit TRBD1. CDR1 is MNHNS and CDR2 is SASEGT in the germline V gene. The CDR3 runs 15 residues. J lost 3 bases, V lost 11 bases, and 12 bases had no gene match. In nucleotides, the CDR3 is TGTGCCCGACTTATAGGACAGGCCGACACCGGGGAGCTGTTTTTT. This gives the protein CARLIGQADTGELFF.

This clonotype has ten or more counts. This chain links TRBV5-1 with TRBJ2-3, with no clear D. The V and J ends lost 4 bases and 7 bases respectively, with 7 bases between them. The CDR3 covers 11 residues. Germline V CDR1 and CDR2: SGHRS, YFSETQ. CDR3 amino acids: CASSNTNTQYF. In DNA form, the CDR3 reads TGCGCCAGCAGCAACACCAATACGCAGTATTTT.

The chain joins TRBV9 to TRBJ1-3; no clear D gene. The germline gives CDR1 SGDLS, CDR2 YYNGEE. The CDR3 spans 17 residues. Trimming pared 3 bases from V and 3 bases from J, leaving 19 bases between. CDR3 loop: CASSASTTHWGGNTIYF. The CDR3 region has the DNA TGTGCCAGCAGCGCTAGCACTACTCATTGGGGTGGAAACACCATATATTTT.

This clonotype was picked up many times. V usage is TRBV7-3 and J usage is TRBJ1-6; 8 positions match TRBD1. Trimming took 5 bases from V and 9 from J; bases not matched to a gene: 6. CDR1 is SGHTA, CDR2 FQGTGA, per germline. The CDR3 is made up of 14 amino acids. Written as DNA, the CDR3 is TGTGCCAGCAGCGCCGGGACAGGTGTTTCACCCCTCCACTTT. It translates to CASSAGTGVSPLHF.

This clonotype appeared once. This may be a read error, as it is one base from a much larger clone. V is TRBV15 and J is TRBJ1-4; D might be TRBD1 (5 bases). The length of the CDR3 is 16 residues. In germline, CDR1 is LNHNV, CDR2 YYDKDF (reference sequence). The CDR3 DNA sequence: TGTGCCACCAGCAGAGATCTACAGGAACCGGATGAAAGACTGTTTTTT. It specifies CATSRDLQEPDERLFF.

This clonotype showed up just a few times. The chain uses TRBV20-1 and TRBJ2-5; D perhaps matches TRBD2 (6 bases). The CDR3 has 15 amino acids. V lost 5 bases and J lost 5, with 21 bases in between. CDR1 is DFQATT, CDR2 SNEGSKA, per germline (reference sequence). Here the CDR3 reads CSADDTGESWETQYF. The CDR3 nucleotides read TGCAGTGCTGACGACACGGGGGAGTCCTGGGAGACCCAGTACTTC.

The genes are TRBV5-4 and TRBJ2-7, with a tentative D call TRBD2 (6 bases). CDR1 and CDR2 from the germline V gene are SGHNT and YYREEE (reference sequence). The CDR3 covers 15 residues. Trimming pared 3 bases from V and 1 base from J, leaving 14 bases between. This chain's CDR3 is CASSWGGSGSYEQYF. Written as DNA, the CDR3 is TGTGCCAGCAGCTGGGGAGGATCGGGATCCTACGAGCAGTACTTC.

With respect to this clonotype: The germline gene is not matched at one end of the junction; a read error may be the cause. V gene TRBV7-9 combines with J gene TRBJ2-6; no reliable D call. Germline loops: CDR1 SEHNR, CDR2 FQNEAQ (reference sequence). The CDR3 length is 10 residues. This CDR3 reads CASSGVVLNF. CDR3 coding DNA: TGTGCCAGCAGCGGAGTAGTCTTGAATTTC.

This chain joins TRBV5-1 and TRBJ1-6, with 8 bases matching TRBD1. This CDR3 contains 14 residues. The V gene end was trimmed by 3 bases and the J gene end by 8 bases; junction bases not matched to a gene: 4. Germline-derived CDR1 and CDR2 are SGHRS and YFSETQ. CDR3 sequence (DNA): TGCGCCAGCAGCTACCCGGACAGGGATTCACCCCTCCACTTT. Translated, it gives CASSYPDRDSPLHF.

This clonotype was recorded a few times. This sequence joins TRBV6-6 and TRBJ2-7, with D possibly TRBD2 on 6 matching bases. Germline values: CDR1 MNHNY, CDR2 SVGAGI (reference sequence). This CDR3 is 14 amino acids long. Trimming left V 0 bases short and J 7 bases short, with 13 bases between. The CDR3 here is CASSYSAGRGEQYF. The CDR3 DNA sequence: TGTGCCAGCAGTTACTCAGCGGGCCGCGGGGAGCAGTACTTC.

There are many counts of this clonotype. The chain has TRBV15 and TRBJ1-2, with 7 bases that match TRBD1. The CDR3 runs 17 residues. Germline V gene sequence: CDR1 LNHNV, CDR2 YYDKDF (reference sequence). J gave up 0 bases and V 4 bases, and 11 bases lay outside the gene matches. Here the CDR3 DNA reads TGTGCCACCAGCATGCCCGGGACAGTAGGCCCTAACTATGGCTACACCTTC. It encodes CATSMPGTVGPNYGYTF.

On this clonotype: The conserved phenylalanine or tryptophan is not found at the CDR3 terminus, so this likely reflects a read error. The rearrangement joins TRBV5-1 to TRBJ1-1; 8 bases are a match to TRBD1. Trimming at V came to 1 base and at J to 1 base, leaving 0 bases not matched to a gene. The CDR3 consists of 14 residues. Germline values: CDR1 SGHRS, CDR2 YFSETQ. This chain's CDR3 is CASSLTGGNTEAFL. In DNA form, the CDR3 reads TGCGCCAGCAGCTTGACAGGGGGGAACACTGAAGCTTTCTTG.

This clonotype appeared a few times. The rearrangement uses TRBV12-3 or TRBV12-4 and TRBJ1-2; no definite D call. The CDR3 has 13 amino acids. V was shortened by 6 bases and J by 2 bases, with 10 bases between the two germline ends. The DNA of the CDR3 is TGTGCCAGCAGCCTATTCTTAAACTATGGCTACACCTTC. This encodes CASSLFLNYGYTF.

The table lists this clonotype with many counts. At one boundary the junction diverges from the germline segment, which might be a read error. The V and J genes are TRBV4-1 and TRBJ2-2; D is uncertain. The CDR3 extends over 12 amino acids. The germline V gene has CDR1 MGHRA and CDR2 YSYEKL. The CDR3 here is CASSQGTGELFF. The DNA for the CDR3 is TGTGCCAGCAGCCAAGGGACCGGGGAGCTGTTTTTT.

This clonotype was counted a single time. The chain links TRBV6-5 to TRBJ1-5, with D perhaps TRBD1 (6 bases). Germline values: CDR1 MNHEY, CDR2 SVGAGI. V was clipped by 3 bases and J by 6 bases, with 12 bases between them. CDR3 length: 14 residues. The CDR3 spells CASSYARGSQPQHF. The CDR3 region has the DNA TGTGCCAGCAGTTATGCCAGGGGTTCTCAGCCCCAGCATTTT.

The rearrangement links TRBV5-5 to TRBJ1-5, with D unresolved. Germline V lookup: CDR1 SGHKS, CDR2 YYEKEE (reference sequence). The V and J ends lost 0 bases and 0 bases respectively, with 7 bases between them. This CDR3 comprises 15 residues. CDR3 nucleotides: TGTGCCAGCAGCTTGGATACAGTTAGCAATCAGCCCCAGCATTTT. Encoded protein: CASSLDTVSNQPQHF.

This clonotype has only a few counts. The CDR3 DNA sequence: TGTGCCAGCAGCTTACTGGGTGCGGGGGGGTTCGTAAATGAGCAGTTCTTC. Translating gives CASSLLGAGGFVNEQFF. The V gene is TRBV7-3, the J gene TRBJ2-1; 9 bases match TRBD2. Germline V gene data show CDR1 as SGHTA and CDR2 as FQGTGA. The CDR3 is 17 amino acids. V lost 2 bases to trimming and J lost 7 bases; unmatched junction nucleotides: 12.